This entry features one T cell receptor beta chain sequence. These data belong to a study of Graves' ophthalmopathy and Graves' hyperthyroidism. Study-level background: Prior to any treatment, peripheral blood was collected at the time of initial diagnosis.

Enrollment excluded any patients with other autoimmune diseases, uncontrolled infections, pregnancy or lactation. Orbital computed tomography, thyroid ultrasound, TRAb, serum thyroxine and clinical symptoms formed the basis of diagnosis. The sequenced template was RNA, covering the TCR beta CDR3 region. RT-PCR was first run with HTBI primers, then multiplex PCR in a second round. MiXCR, applied by TCRdb to the multiplex PCR reads, yields one record per CDR3 protein. The sample lists more than 150,000 distinct CDR3 sequences; less than 45% were seen once. Input material: peripheral blood. This receptor was obtained from a middle-aged woman with Graves' ophthalmopathy.

The CDR3 spells CASRTSGRQGGHEQYF. The DNA of the CDR3 is TGTGCCAGCAGGACTAGCGGGAGACAGGGGGGCCACGAGCAGTACTTC. The chain uses TRBV27 and TRBJ2-7; the match to TRBD2 covers 12 bases. Trimming cost V 6 bases and J 5 bases; bases outside gene matches: 11. Germline values: CDR1 MNHEY, CDR2 SMNVEV (reference sequence). This CDR3 comprises 16 residues.